The entry that follows covers one T cell receptor (beta chain) sequence. As originally analysed: Nucleated cell number was recorded as an estimate derived from reference gene primer amplification. The protocol was immunoSEQ multiplex PCR, while the TCRdb copy is restricted to in-frame clones and leaves out a portion. The V and J calls and clone size are taken from that table; D and trimming were inferred from the DNA. The profile shows around 480,000 clones, 88% of them singletons. During active infection, Seattle patients enrolled and were then monitored through disease. This record comes from a study of blood T cell repertoires in COVID-19. Study background: Italy, Spain and the United States were the sources of the convalescent and acute COVID-19 samples. From T cells, B-cell-depleted T cells, or PBMCs came the material, which was cDNA or gDNA.

Sequenced material: peripheral blood. This receptor was identified in a woman between 45 and 60 years old with COVID-19, enrolled during active disease.

The CDR3 DNA reads as TGTGCCAGCAGCTTGGGTAGGGGTATCTATGGCTACACCTTC. Translating gives CASSLGRGIYGYTF. The chain has TRBV5-6 and TRBJ1-2, with D possibly TRBD1 on 5 matching bases. The CDR3 has 14 residues. CDR1 and CDR2 (germline): SGHDT, YYEEEE. V was shortened by 0 bases and J by 4 bases, with 10 bases between the two germline ends.